The 21 T cell receptor beta chains below all came from one sample that was sequenced in a study of control samples from healthy donors and cancer patients. This table comes from immunoSEQ multiplex PCR, and its TCRdb copy is limited to in-frame clones, with some not included. The repertoire consists of roughly 95,000 clones, with 80% to 95% occurring once and the leading ten covering 0.92%. The sample comprised blood. The source of these receptors is a woman between 25 and 40 years old in good health.

This clone was recorded only once. The chain couples TRBV2 to TRBJ2-4; D is ambiguous. Per germline, CDR1 SNHLY and CDR2 FYNNEI. The CDR3 has 16 amino acids. V lost 2 bases and J lost 1, with 12 bases in between. CDR3 DNA: TGTGCCAGCAGTGAAAGACCTCCTGGGGCCAAAAACATTCAGTACTTC. It translates to CASSERPPGAKNIQYF.

J is TRBJ1-6 and V is TRBV18, with D maybe TRBD1 (5 bases). CDR3 length equals 16 residues. From germline, CDR1 is KGHSH and CDR2 LQKENI. The ends were cut back, 1 base at V and 8 bases at J, with 15 bases in the middle. The CDR3 nucleotides read TGTGCCAGCTCACCACTCGGACGGAGAGGGGATTCACCCCTCCACTTT. It encodes CASSPLGRRGDSPLHF.

This chain uses TRBV19 with TRBJ1-5, with a weak D call TRBD1 (5 bases). The CDR3 contains 14 residues. With 6 bases removed from V and 7 bases from J, the gap between germline ends came to 16 bases. Germline values: CDR1 LNHDA, CDR2 SQIVND (reference sequence). DNA for the CDR3: TGTGCCAGTAGGCTGGGGGACGTGGGGCAGCCCCAGCATTTT. Translation: CASRLGDVGQPQHF. Filled out from reference TRBV19 and TRBJ1-5, the complete variable domain reads DGGITQSPKYLFRKEGQNVTLSCEQNLNHDAMYWYRQDPGQGLRLIYYSQIVNDFQKGDIAEGYSVSREKKESFPLTVTSAQKNPTAFYLCASRLGDVGQPQHFGDGTRLSIL.

The chain employs TRBV6-1 and TRBJ1-6; D is uncertain. CDR1 and CDR2 (germline): MNHNS, SASEGT. The germline V and J ends were trimmed by 2 bases and 8 bases, with 16 bases remaining between them. The CDR3 length is 16 residues. The CDR3 DNA follows: TGTGCCAGCAGTGAAAACCCCACCCAAGGAGATTCACCCCTCCACTTT. Translation gives CASSENPTQGDSPLHF.

The chain joins TRBV28 to TRBJ2-2; 9 nucleotides line up with TRBD2. The CDR3 has 16 residues. Germline V CDR1 and CDR2: MDHEN, SYDVKM. Trimming took 2 bases from V and 5 from J; bases not matched to a gene: 6. The CDR3 nucleotides read TGTGCCAGCAGTTTAGGCGGGGGGGCCTTAACCGGGGAGCTGTTTTTT. Amino acid sequence: CASSLGGGALTGELFF. The variable domain in full, with the rest retrieved from reference TRBV28 and TRBJ2-2, is DVKVTQSSRYLVKRTGEKVFLECVQDMDHENMFWYRQDPGLGLRLIYFSYDVKMKEKGDIPEGYSVSREKKERFSLILESASTNQTSMYLCASSLGGGALTGELFFGEGSRLTVL.

This clone was observed once. J is TRBJ2-1 and V is TRBV4-2; D possibly corresponds to TRBD2 (6 bases). V was shortened by 4 bases and J by 1 base, with 14 bases between the two germline ends. CDR3 length equals 16 residues. Looked up from germline, CDR1 is LGHNA and CDR2 is YNFKEQ. The chain's CDR3 is CASSRIGTSSYNEQFF. The CDR3 region has the DNA TGTGCCAGCAGCCGGATTGGGACTTCATCCTACAATGAGCAGTTCTTC.

This clone occurred once. The chain joins TRBV2 to TRBJ1-1; 10 bases agree with TRBD1. Germline-derived CDR1 and CDR2 are SNHLY and FYNNEI. Trimming at V came to 6 bases and at J to 6 bases, leaving 13 bases not matched to a gene. This CDR3 has 16 amino acids. Here the CDR3 DNA reads TGTGCCAGCAGCTCTCGGACAGGGGGATCCCGTGCTGAAGCTTTCTTT. It translates to CASSSRTGGSRAEAFF. Combining the CDR3 with reference TRBV2 and TRBJ1-1 gives the whole variable domain EPEVTQTPSHQVTQMGQEVILRCVPISNHLYFYWYRQILGQKVEFLVSFYNNEISEKSEIFDDQFSVERPDGSNFTLKIRSTKLEDSAMYFCASSSRTGGSRAEAFFGQGTRLTVV.

V usage is TRBV27 and J usage is TRBJ1-1; possible D gene TRBD1, 5 bases. The CDR3 runs 13 residues. Trimming stripped 5 bases from V and 3 bases from J, with 10 bases between. Per the germline V gene, CDR1 is MNHEY and CDR2 is SMNVEV (reference sequence). The DNA of the CDR3 is TGTGCCAGCAGTCCAGGGTCTTACACTGAAGCTTTCTTT. Its protein is CASSPGSYTEAFF.

CDR3 DNA sequence: TGTGCCAGCGGGCGGTCGGGGGCCAAAAACATTCAGTACTTC. Translated: CASGRSGAKNIQYF. This chain uses TRBV3-1 (or the pseudogene TRBV3-2) with TRBJ2-4; the D gene is possibly TRBD2 (5 bases). Trimming took off 8 bases at V and 1 base at J, with 12 bases between the two ends. The germline gives CDR1 LGHDT, CDR2 YNNKEL (reference sequence). The CDR3 consists of 14 residues.

The chain joins TRBV25-1 to TRBJ1-6; D is uncertain. CDR1 and CDR2 (germline): MGHDK, SYGVNS. Trimming took 6 bases from V and 10 from J, leaving 13 bases between them. The CDR3 runs to 13 residues. CDR3 bases: TGTGCCAGCAGCGGGAACCCGGGATCACCCCTCCACTTT. Translating gives CASSGNPGSPLHF.

The chain combines TRBV9 with TRBJ2-3; D not resolved. V lost 3 bases, J lost 5 bases, and 19 bases lay in between. This CDR3 is built from 16 residues. Looked up from germline, CDR1 is SGDLS and CDR2 is YYNGEE. The CDR3 region has the DNA TGTGCCAGCAGCGGGGCCGGGCCCCGCAAGATAGATACGCAGTATTTT. Translated, it gives CASSGAGPRKIDTQYF.

The chain has TRBV6-5 and TRBJ1-5; D not certain. Germline values: CDR1 MNHEY, CDR2 SVGAGI. V lost 7 bases, J lost 2 bases, and 12 bases lay in between. This CDR3 region has 14 residues. This CDR3 reads CASTPGWGNQPQHF. CDR3 DNA: TGTGCCAGCACCCCCGGGTGGGGCAATCAGCCCCAGCATTTT.

CDR3: CASSKVVESSYEQYF. CDR3 DNA: TGTGCCAGCAGCAAAGTAGTTGAGAGCTCCTACGAGCAGTACTTC. The chain carries TRBV21-1 and TRBJ2-7; TRBD2 is the table's D call, not checked against the DNA. TRBV21-1 has pseudogene status. CDR3 length: 15 residues.

The chain has TRBV29-1 and TRBJ1-1; TRBD1 aligns across 8 bases. V was pared by 1 base and J by 6 bases, with 4 bases of the junction left unmatched. CDR1 is SQVTM, CDR2 ANQGSEA, per germline. The CDR3 has 13 amino acids. The CDR3 DNA sequence: TGCAGCGTTGAAGGCAGGGGGCTATCTGAAGCTTTCTTT. As protein: CSVEGRGLSEAFF. Full variable domain (missing parts from reference TRBV29-1 and TRBJ1-1): SAVISQKPSRDICQRGTSLTIQCQVDSQVTMMFWYRQQPGQSLTLIATANQGSEATYESGFVIDKFPISRPNLTFSTLTVSNMSPEDSSIYLCSVEGRGLSEAFFGQGTRLTVV.

This clone was counted only a few times. This chain links TRBV29-1 with TRBJ1-2, with D tentatively TRBD1 (6 bases). V shed 5 bases and J shed 2 bases, with 15 bases lying between them. The CDR3 runs to 14 residues. Germline V lookup: CDR1 SQVTM, CDR2 ANQGSEA. CDR3 loop: CSVKARQANYGYTF. CDR3 nucleotide sequence: TGCAGCGTTAAGGCGAGACAGGCCAACTATGGCTACACCTTC.

This clone showed up just once. The chain links TRBV5-4 to TRBJ1-4, with 7 bases that match TRBD1. J was trimmed by 4 bases and V by 4 bases; bases with no gene match: 10. The CDR3 consists of 16 residues. Per the germline V gene, CDR1 is SGHNT and CDR2 is YYREEE (reference sequence). The CDR3 reads CASSRQGGSYNEKLFF. CDR3 bases: TGTGCCAGCAGCCGTCAGGGGGGGTCGTATAATGAAAAACTGTTTTTT.

The CDR3 sequence is CASSYSTQNNQPQHF. CDR3 in DNA: TGTGCCAGCAGTTACTCGACCCAGAACAATCAGCCCCAGCATTTT. This chain connects TRBV6-5 to TRBJ1-5; D unresolved. Trimming removed 0 bases at V and 3 bases at J, with 9 bases between. This CDR3 region has 15 residues. Germline CDR1 and CDR2: MNHEY and SVGAGI.

The genes are TRBV6-4 and TRBJ2-1, with 7 bases lining up with TRBD2. V lost 3 bases to trimming and J lost 5 bases; unmatched junction nucleotides: 7. This CDR3 has 15 residues. Germline V CDR1 and CDR2: MRHNA, SNTAGT. The CDR3 nucleotides are TGTGCCAGCAGTGATGGGTCTAGCGGCAACAATGAGCAGTTCTTC. Its translation is CASSDGSSGNNEQFF.

This clone was counted a single time. The chain has TRBV4-1 and TRBJ2-7; TRBD2 matches at 9 bases. The CDR3 has 18 residues. From germline, CDR1 is MGHRA and CDR2 YSYEKL. V dropped 0 bases and J dropped 0; count of bases not matched to a gene: 9. This CDR3 reads CASSQDGSSGRSSYEQYF. CDR3 nucleotides: TGCGCCAGCAGCCAAGACGGGTCGAGCGGGAGGAGCTCCTACGAGCAGTACTTC.

The chain couples TRBV28 to TRBJ1-2; D might be TRBD1 (5 bases). The germline CDR1 and CDR2 sequences are MDHEN and SYDVKM. Trimming cost V 2 bases and J 4 bases, with 11 bases left between them. The CDR3 contains 14 residues. CDR3 sequence (DNA): TGTGCCAGCAGTTTAGTAGGGGACCCCTATGGCTACACCTTC. It specifies CASSLVGDPYGYTF.

This chain uses TRBV7-9 with TRBJ1-1, with 8 bases identical to TRBD1. Germline trimming cut 5 bases from V and 4 bases from J; bases unmatched to any gene: 6. In germline, CDR1 is SEHNR, CDR2 FQNEAQ (reference sequence). The CDR3 is 14 residues long. CDR3 sequence (DNA): TGTGCCAGCAGCCCAGGGGGCGCGAGCACTGAAGCTTTCTTT. Its translation: CASSPGGASTEAFF.